This T cell receptor beta chain emerged from a study of regulatory T cells. Study-level results: Skewed V and J usage and few unique V-J pairs marked patient repertoires, most in Tregs. In CD3G-deficient patients, conventional CD4+ T cells were enriched for hydrophobic CDR3 residues at positions 6 and 7.

For this clone: Its antigen is as yet unknown.

Every patient with CD3G deficiency had evidence of autoimmunity. Sorting split CD4+ cells into CD25-high CD127-low Tregs and CD25-low CD127-high conventional T cells. The PCR used 52 TRBV and 13 TRBJ primers. Method: immunoSEQ multiplex PCR; TCRdb's copy keeps in-frame clones and lacks some. Of some 38,000 clones listed, about 89% are singletons. The CDR3 length is 14 residues. Trimming removed 4 bases at V and 6 bases at J, with 13 bases between. Per germline, CDR1 LNHDA and CDR2 SQIVND (reference sequence). The specimen was conventional CD4+ T cells sorted from blood. This TCR came from a person under 30 with CD3G deficiency. The chain combines TRBV19 with TRBJ2-1; D possibly corresponds to TRBD1 (7 bases). The CDR3 nucleotides read TGTGCCAGTAGTAGGCGGGACAGTATCAATGAGCAGTTCTTC. Amino acids: CASSRRDSINEQFF. Full variable domain (outside the CDR3, taken from reference TRBV19 and TRBJ2-1): DGGITQSPKYLFRKEGQNVTLSCEQNLNHDAMYWYRQDPGQGLRLIYYSQIVNDFQKGDIAEGYSVSREKKESFPLTVTSAQKNPTAFYLCASSRRDSINEQFFGPGTRLTVL.